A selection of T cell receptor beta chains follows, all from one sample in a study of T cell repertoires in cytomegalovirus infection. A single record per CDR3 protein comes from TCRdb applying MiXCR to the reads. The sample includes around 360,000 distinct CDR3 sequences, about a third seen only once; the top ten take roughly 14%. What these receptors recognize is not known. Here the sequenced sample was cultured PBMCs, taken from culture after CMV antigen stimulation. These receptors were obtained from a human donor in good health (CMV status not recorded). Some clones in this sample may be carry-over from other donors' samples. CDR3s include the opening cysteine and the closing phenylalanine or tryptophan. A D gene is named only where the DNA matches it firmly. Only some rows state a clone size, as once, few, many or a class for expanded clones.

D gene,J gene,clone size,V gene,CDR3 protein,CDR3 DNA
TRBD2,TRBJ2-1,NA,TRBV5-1,CASTQLTTGTSDEQFF,TGCGCCAGCACCCAATTAACAACCGGGACTAGCGATGAGCAGTTCTTC
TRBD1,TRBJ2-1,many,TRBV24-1,CATSDLTGGEPFTYNEQFF,TGTGCCACCAGTGACCTAACAGGGGGTGAACCCTTTACCTACAATGAGCAGTTCTTC
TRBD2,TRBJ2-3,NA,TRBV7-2,CASAGGGDTQYF,TGTGCCAGCGCGGGAGGTGGAGATACGCAGTATTTT
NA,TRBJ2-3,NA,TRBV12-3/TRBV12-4,CASSFLRQADTQYF,TGTGCCAGCAGTTTCTTGCGACAGGCAGATACGCAGTATTTT
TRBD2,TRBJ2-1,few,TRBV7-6,CASSLAPSGTREQFF,TGTGCCAGCAGCTTAGCTCCTAGCGGGACTCGAGAGCAGTTCTTC
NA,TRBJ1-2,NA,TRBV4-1,CASSQQGRRGYTF,TGCGCCAGCAGCCAACAGGGGCGTCGAGGCTACACCTTC
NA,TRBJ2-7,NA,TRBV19,CASSMSGPYEQYF,TGTGCCAGTAGTATGTCCGGACCATACGAGCAGTACTTC
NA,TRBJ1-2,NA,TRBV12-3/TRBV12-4,CASSSRQIHGYTF,TGTGCCAGCAGTTCCCGACAGATCCATGGCTACACCTTC
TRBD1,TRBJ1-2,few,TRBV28,CASSLRDRGSVHYGYTF,TGTGCCAGCAGCCTCCGGGACAGGGGGTCAGTGCACTATGGCTACACCTTC
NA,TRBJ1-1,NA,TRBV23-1,CASSAGDGTEAFF,TGCGCCAGCAGTGCAGGGGACGGCACTGAAGCTTTCTTT
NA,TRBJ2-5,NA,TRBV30,CAWAEGRETQYF,TGTGCCTGGGCTGAGGGAAGAGAGACCCAGTACTTC
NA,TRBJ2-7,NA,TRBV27,CASSARGGSYEQYF,TGTGCCAGCAGCGCCCGCGGCGGATCATACGAGCAGTACTTC
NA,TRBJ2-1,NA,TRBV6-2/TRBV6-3,CASSPTTSLEQFF,TGTGCCAGCAGTCCAACGACTAGTCTTGAGCAGTTCTTC
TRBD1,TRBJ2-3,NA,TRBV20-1,CSASPGTVTADTQYF,TGCAGTGCTAGTCCCGGGACAGTTACCGCAGATACGCAGTATTTT
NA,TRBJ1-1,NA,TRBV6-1,CASSGKQGLSEAFF,TGTGCCAGCAGTGGGAAACAGGGTTTATCTGAAGCTTTCTTT
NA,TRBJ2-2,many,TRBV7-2,CASSFWNGGELFF,TGTGCCAGCAGCTTTTGGAATGGCGGGGAGCTGTTTTTT
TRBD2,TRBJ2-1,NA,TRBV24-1,CATSDSGLAGGSNNEQFF,TGTGCCACCAGTGACTCCGGACTAGCGGGAGGGTCCAACAATGAGCAGTTCTTC
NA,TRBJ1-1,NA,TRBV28,CASSLSQGRAFF,TGTGCCAGCAGTTTATCGCAGGGTAGAGCTTTCTTT
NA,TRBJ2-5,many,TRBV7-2,CASSLDVAETQYF,TGTGCCAGCAGCTTAGATGTTGCAGAGACCCAGTACTTC
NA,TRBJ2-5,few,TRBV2,CASSEAGFGQETQYF,TGTGCCAGCAGTGAAGCAGGATTTGGGCAAGAGACCCAGTACTTC
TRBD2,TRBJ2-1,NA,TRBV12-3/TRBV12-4,CASTLAGGPAPFF,TGTGCCAGCACGCTAGCGGGAGGGCCAGCTCCGTTCTTC
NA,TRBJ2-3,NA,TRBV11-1,CASSASRWDISYTDTQYF,TGTGCCAGCAGCGCATCTCGATGGGACATTTCTTACACAGATACGCAGTATTTT
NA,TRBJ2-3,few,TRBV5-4,CASSSDISTDTQYF,TGTGCCAGCAGCTCTGACATTAGCACAGATACGCAGTATTTT
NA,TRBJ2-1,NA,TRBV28,CASSPMIINEQFF,TGTGCCAGCAGTCCCATGATAATCAATGAGCAGTTCTTC
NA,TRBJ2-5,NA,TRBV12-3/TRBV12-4,CASTPGSVQETQYF,TGTGCCAGCACCCCCGGGAGCGTACAAGAGACCCAGTACTTC
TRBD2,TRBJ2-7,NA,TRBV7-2,CASSLGLAYEQYF,TGTGCCAGCAGCTTGGGACTAGCCTACGAGCAGTACTTC
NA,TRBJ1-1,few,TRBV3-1,CASSQLGSNTEAFF,TGTGCCAGCAGCCAGCTCGGGTCGAACACTGAAGCTTTCTTT
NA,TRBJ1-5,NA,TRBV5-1,CASSLIGDQPQHF,TGCGCCAGCAGCTTGATCGGGGATCAGCCCCAGCATTTT
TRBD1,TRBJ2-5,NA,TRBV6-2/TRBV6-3,CASSYSKAGGAKETQYF,TGTGCCAGCAGTTACTCGAAAGCAGGGGGAGCGAAAGAGACCCAGTACTTC
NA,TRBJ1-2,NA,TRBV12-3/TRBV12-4,CASSLSLNYGYTF,TGTGCCAGCAGTTTAAGTCTGAACTATGGCTACACCTTC
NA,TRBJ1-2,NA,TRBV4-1,CASSQDYSNYGYTF,TGCGCCAGCAGCCAAGATTACAGCAACTATGGCTACACCTTC
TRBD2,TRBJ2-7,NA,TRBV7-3,CASSLGGGRIYEQYF,TGTGCCAGCAGCCTTGGCGGGGGAAGAATTTACGAGCAGTACTTC
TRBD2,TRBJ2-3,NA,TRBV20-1,CSARPPPLAEDTDTQYF,TGCAGTGCTAGACCACCACCACTAGCGGAGGACACAGATACGCAGTATTTT
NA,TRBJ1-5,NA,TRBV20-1,CSAGVSNQPQHF,TGCAGTGCGGGGGTAAGCAATCAGCCCCAGCATTTT
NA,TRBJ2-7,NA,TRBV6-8,CASTLGGGYEQYF,TGTGCCAGCACATTGGGTGGCGGTTACGAGCAGTACTTC
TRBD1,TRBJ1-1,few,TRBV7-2,CASSLRLGRGRTEAFF,TGTGCCAGCAGCTTAAGACTTGGCAGGGGGCGTACTGAAGCTTTCTTT
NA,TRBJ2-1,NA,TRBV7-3,CASSLGVTLSSYNEQFF,TGTGCCAGCAGCTTAGGGGTCACTTTGAGCTCCTACAATGAGCAGTTCTTC
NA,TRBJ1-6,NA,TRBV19,CATNNSPLHF,TGTGCCACTAATAATTCACCCCTCCACTTT
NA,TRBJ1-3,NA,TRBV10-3,CAINQGSGNTIYF,TGTGCCATCAACCAGGGTTCTGGAAACACCATATATTTT
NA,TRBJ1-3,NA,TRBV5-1,CASSFGAGLTGNTIYF,TGCGCCAGCAGCTTTGGGGCAGGGCTTACTGGAAACACCATATATTTT